The rows below give T cell receptor beta chains drawn from one sample of a study of T cells in Graves' hyperthyroidism and ophthalmopathy. Using its own MiXCR run on the multiplex PCR reads, TCRdb lists one record per CDR3 protein. The sample has roughly 650,000 distinct CDR3 sequences; approximately 16% are singletons. The material sequenced was blood. Source of these receptors: a woman in her forties with Graves' ophthalmopathy. Both conserved end residues are part of each CDR3.

v_call: TRBV3-1
j_call: TRBJ2-5
cdr3_aa: CASHTGSWETQYF

v_call: TRBV4-2
j_call: TRBJ1-2
cdr3_aa: CASSQSIRRGDKDPQFNYGYTF

v_call: TRBV10-3
j_call: TRBJ2-7
cdr3_aa: CAISDHAGTEGEQYF

v_call: TRBV12-3/TRBV12-4
j_call: TRBJ2-7
cdr3_aa: CASSLRWEGTSSYEQYF

v_call: TRBV2
j_call: TRBJ2-1
cdr3_aa: CASGSGLAGDHEQFF

v_call: TRBV20-1
j_call: TRBJ2-1
cdr3_aa: CSANSGASSYNEQFF

v_call: TRBV2
j_call: TRBJ2-7
cdr3_aa: CASSDWSGEQYF

v_call: TRBV11-2
j_call: TRBJ2-5
cdr3_aa: CASRGKETQYF

v_call: TRBV3-1
j_call: TRBJ1-1
cdr3_aa: CASSQGQTNTEAFF

v_call: TRBV2
j_call: TRBJ1-1
cdr3_aa: CASSVRGRYTEAFF

v_call: TRBV27
j_call: TRBJ2-5
cdr3_aa: CASSLWGTGQETQYF

v_call: TRBV7-3
j_call: TRBJ2-1
cdr3_aa: CASSRTGGKRFF

v_call: TRBV6-1
j_call: TRBJ2-2
cdr3_aa: CASSPRAPNTGELFF

v_call: TRBV5-1
j_call: TRBJ2-4
cdr3_aa: CASSFGDRARFDSWAAKNIQYF

v_call: TRBV28
j_call: TRBJ2-7
cdr3_aa: CASSPGGRAYEQYF

v_call: TRBV18
j_call: TRBJ2-1
cdr3_aa: CASSPSASGIDEQFF

v_call: TRBV13
j_call: TRBJ1-1
cdr3_aa: CASSFGQTGEAFF

v_call: TRBV6-1
j_call: TRBJ1-1
cdr3_aa: CASSALVVARAANTEAFF

v_call: TRBV12-3/TRBV12-4
j_call: TRBJ2-5
cdr3_aa: CASSLDGRTKTQYF

v_call: TRBV6-5
j_call: TRBJ2-3
cdr3_aa: CASSYSRFGRTDTQYF

v_call: TRBV20-1
j_call: TRBJ2-3
cdr3_aa: CSARVAGNTDTQYF

v_call: TRBV4-1
j_call: TRBJ2-7
cdr3_aa: CASSQAGQVSYEQYF

v_call: TRBV11-2
j_call: TRBJ2-5
cdr3_aa: CASSLTSGPIQETQYF

v_call: TRBV14
j_call: TRBJ2-5
cdr3_aa: CASSQATSGRVQTQYF

v_call: TRBV7-2
j_call: TRBJ1-2
cdr3_aa: CASSDRDSYGYTF

v_call: TRBV20-1
j_call: TRBJ2-7
cdr3_aa: CSAAPSGGYEQYF

v_call: TRBV6-1
j_call: TRBJ2-7
cdr3_aa: CASRDRDSGHEQYF

v_call: TRBV10-3
j_call: TRBJ2-3
cdr3_aa: CAISESGGGRDTQYF

v_call: TRBV18
j_call: TRBJ2-3
cdr3_aa: CASSTGLADVNTQYF

v_call: TRBV7-6
j_call: TRBJ2-1
cdr3_aa: CASNAGNEQFF

v_call: TRBV6-1
j_call: TRBJ2-1
cdr3_aa: CASSSSPGLAGVIGNEQFF

v_call: TRBV3-1
j_call: TRBJ2-3
cdr3_aa: CASSPVDRRSTDTQYF

v_call: TRBV5-1
j_call: TRBJ1-1
cdr3_aa: CASRTQGDTEAFF

v_call: TRBV4-1
j_call: TRBJ1-2
cdr3_aa: CASSQEWGGGGYGYTF

v_call: TRBV28
j_call: TRBJ2-3
cdr3_aa: CASSQRQGWDADTQYF

v_call: TRBV12-3/TRBV12-4
j_call: TRBJ1-2
cdr3_aa: CASSSGTAAHGYTF

v_call: TRBV11-2
j_call: TRBJ2-1
cdr3_aa: CASSFGPLRNNEQFF

v_call: TRBV6-1
j_call: TRBJ1-1
cdr3_aa: CASSAQGRGTEAFF

v_call: TRBV11-2
j_call: TRBJ1-2
cdr3_aa: CASSLDPGTAYGYTF

v_call: TRBV7-9
j_call: TRBJ2-5
cdr3_aa: CASSLGTGAGAQETQYF

v_call: TRBV11-2
j_call: TRBJ2-1
cdr3_aa: CASSPLDRVGAYNEQFF

v_call: TRBV28
j_call: TRBJ2-1
cdr3_aa: CASNSPGLAGENEQFF

v_call: TRBV30
j_call: TRBJ1-4
cdr3_aa: CAWSGGLNEKLFF

v_call: TRBV11-2
j_call: TRBJ2-1
cdr3_aa: CASSLAGRPNEQFF

v_call: TRBV5-5
j_call: TRBJ2-7
cdr3_aa: CASSLSPGQGIDEQYF

v_call: TRBV27
j_call: TRBJ2-1
cdr3_aa: CASSSGLAVHNEQFF

v_call: TRBV24-1
j_call: TRBJ2-7
cdr3_aa: CATSDPDGGEQYF

v_call: TRBV28
j_call: TRBJ1-5
cdr3_aa: CASSHGRHNQPQHF